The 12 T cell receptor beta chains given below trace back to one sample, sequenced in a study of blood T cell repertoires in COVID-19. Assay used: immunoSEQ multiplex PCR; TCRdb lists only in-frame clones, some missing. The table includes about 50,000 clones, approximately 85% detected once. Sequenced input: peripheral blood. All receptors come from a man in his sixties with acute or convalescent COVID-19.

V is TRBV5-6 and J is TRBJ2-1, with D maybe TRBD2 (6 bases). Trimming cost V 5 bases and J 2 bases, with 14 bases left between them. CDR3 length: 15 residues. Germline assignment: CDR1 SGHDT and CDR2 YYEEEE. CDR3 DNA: TGTGCCAGCAGAGAAAGACTAGATCCCTACAATGAGCAGTTCTTC. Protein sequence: CASRERLDPYNEQFF.

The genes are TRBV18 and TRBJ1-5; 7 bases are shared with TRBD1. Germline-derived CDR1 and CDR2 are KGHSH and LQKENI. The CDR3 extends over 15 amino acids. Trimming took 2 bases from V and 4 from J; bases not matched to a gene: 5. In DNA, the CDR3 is TGTGCCAGCTCACCAGTGACAGGGAGTAATCAGCCCCAGCATTTT. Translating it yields CASSPVTGSNQPQHF.

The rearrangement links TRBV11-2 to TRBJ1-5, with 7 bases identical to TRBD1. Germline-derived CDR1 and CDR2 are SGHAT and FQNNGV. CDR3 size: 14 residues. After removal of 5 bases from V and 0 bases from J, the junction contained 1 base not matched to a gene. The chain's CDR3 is CASSRTGSNQPQHF. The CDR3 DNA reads TGTGCCAGCAGCAGGACAGGTAGCAATCAGCCCCAGCATTTT.

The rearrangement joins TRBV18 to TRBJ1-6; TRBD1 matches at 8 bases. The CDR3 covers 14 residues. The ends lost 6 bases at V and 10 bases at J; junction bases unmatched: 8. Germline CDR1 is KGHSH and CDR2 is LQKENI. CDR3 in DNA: TGTGCCAGCTCCGCGGGACAGGTTCTCTCACCCCTCCACTTT. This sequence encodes CASSAGQVLSPLHF.

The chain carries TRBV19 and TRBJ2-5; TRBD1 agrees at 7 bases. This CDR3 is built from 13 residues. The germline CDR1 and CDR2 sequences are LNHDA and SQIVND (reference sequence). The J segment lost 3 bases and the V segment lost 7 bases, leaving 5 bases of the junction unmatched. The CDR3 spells CASTGTAKETQYF. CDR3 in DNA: TGTGCCAGTACCGGGACAGCCAAAGAGACCCAGTACTTC.

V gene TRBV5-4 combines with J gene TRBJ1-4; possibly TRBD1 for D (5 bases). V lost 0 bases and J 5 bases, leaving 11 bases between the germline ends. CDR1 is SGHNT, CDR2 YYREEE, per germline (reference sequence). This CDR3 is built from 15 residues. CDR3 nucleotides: TGTGCCAGCAGCTTGGCCGTGGCAGGGAATGAAAAACTGTTTTTT. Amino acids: CASSLAVAGNEKLFF.

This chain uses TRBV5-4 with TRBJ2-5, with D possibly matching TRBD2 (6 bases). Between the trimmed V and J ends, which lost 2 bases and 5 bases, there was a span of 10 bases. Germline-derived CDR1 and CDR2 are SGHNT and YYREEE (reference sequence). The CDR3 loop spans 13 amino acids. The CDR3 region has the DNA TGTGCCAGCAGCTTAGCGAGCGGGGAGACCCAGTACTTC. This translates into CASSLASGETQYF. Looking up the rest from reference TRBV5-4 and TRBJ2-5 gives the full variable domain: ETGVTQSPTHLIKTRGQQVTLRCSSQSGHNTVSWYQQALGQGPQFIFQYYREEENGRGNFPPRFSGLQFPNYSSELNVNALELDDSALYLCASSLASGETQYFGPGTRLLVL.

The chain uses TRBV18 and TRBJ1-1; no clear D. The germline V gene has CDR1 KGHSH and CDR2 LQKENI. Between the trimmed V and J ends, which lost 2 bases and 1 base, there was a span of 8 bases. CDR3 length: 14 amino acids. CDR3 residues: CASSPTRANTEAFF. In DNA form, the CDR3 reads TGTGCCAGCTCACCAACCCGAGCGAACACTGAAGCTTTCTTT.

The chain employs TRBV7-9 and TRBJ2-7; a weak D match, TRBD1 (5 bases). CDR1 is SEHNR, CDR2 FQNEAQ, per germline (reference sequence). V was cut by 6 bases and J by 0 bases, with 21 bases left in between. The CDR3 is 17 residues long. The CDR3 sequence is CASSLVGSGPISYEQYF. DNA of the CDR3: TGTGCCAGCAGTTTGGTTGGTTCAGGGCCGATCTCCTACGAGCAGTACTTC.

CDR3 nucleotide sequence: TGTGCCAGCAGCTTAGTCAGCGGGGTATACAATGAGCAGTTCTTC. As protein: CASSLVSGVYNEQFF. The chain couples TRBV7-9 to TRBJ2-1, with TRBD2 identical over 7 bases. Trimming at V came to 1 base and at J to 4 bases, leaving 4 bases not matched to a gene. The CDR3 length is 15 residues. Germline values: CDR1 SEHNR, CDR2 FQNEAQ (reference sequence).

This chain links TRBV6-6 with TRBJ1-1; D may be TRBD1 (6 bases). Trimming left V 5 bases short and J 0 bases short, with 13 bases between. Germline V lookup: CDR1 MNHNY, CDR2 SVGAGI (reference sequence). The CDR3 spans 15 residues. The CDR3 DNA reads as TGTGCCAGCAGTAGACAGGATACCATGAACACTGAAGCTTTCTTT. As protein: CASSRQDTMNTEAFF.

The CDR3 nucleotides are TGTGCCAGCAGTGAAGAGGGGGTAGTCGGGGAGCTGTTTTTT. Its protein product is CASSEEGVVGELFF. The chain recombines TRBV2 with TRBJ2-2, with D possibly TRBD1 on 6 matching bases. CDR1 and CDR2 from the germline V gene are SNHLY and FYNNEI. This CDR3 spans 14 amino acids. V dropped 1 base and J dropped 7 bases, with 10 bases sitting between them.